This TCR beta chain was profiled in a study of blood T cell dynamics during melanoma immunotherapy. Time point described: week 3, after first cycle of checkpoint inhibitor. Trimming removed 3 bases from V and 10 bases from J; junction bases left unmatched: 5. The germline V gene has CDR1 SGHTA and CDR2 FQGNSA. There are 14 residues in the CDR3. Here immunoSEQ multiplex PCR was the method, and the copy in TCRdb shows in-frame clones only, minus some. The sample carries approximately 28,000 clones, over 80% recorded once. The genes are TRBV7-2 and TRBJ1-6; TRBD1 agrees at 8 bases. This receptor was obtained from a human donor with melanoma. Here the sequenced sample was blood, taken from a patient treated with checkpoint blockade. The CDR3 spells CASSFKTGESPLHF. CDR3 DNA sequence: TGTGCCAGCAGCTTCAAGACAGGGGAATCACCCCTCCACTTT. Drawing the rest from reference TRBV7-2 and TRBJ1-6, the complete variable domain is GAGVSQSPSNKVTEKGKDVELRCDPISGHTALYWYRQSLGQGLEFLIYFQGNSAPDKSGLPSDRFSAERTGGSVSTLTIQRTQQEDSAVYLCASSFKTGESPLHFGNGTRLTVT.